The entry below gives a single T cell receptor (beta chain) sequence along with its context. This specimen belongs to a study of blood T cell repertoires in COVID-19. About the research overall: T cells, B-cell-depleted T cells, or PBMCs provided the cDNA or gDNA that served as material.

Germline CDR1 is GTSNPN and CDR2 is SVGIG (reference sequence). Trimming shortened V by 8 bases and J by 2 bases, and 16 bases separated the two germline ends. CDR3 length equals 15 residues. Original processing methods: Reference gene primer amplification gave nucleated cell count estimates. Clones were sequenced by immunoSEQ multiplex PCR, and TCRdb holds only the in-frame ones, with some missing. V, J and clone size derive from that table, while D and trimming were established from the DNA sequence. The sample holds fewer than 120,000 clones, 70% to 80% seen once. This clonotype was sampled from a woman in her fifties or sixties with acute or convalescent COVID-19. The V gene is TRBV30, the J gene TRBJ1-6; D is ambiguous. The sample consisted of peripheral blood. The CDR3 DNA sequence: TGTGCCCCCGCGATGCGGGCCCCCTATAATTCACCCCTCCACTTT. Translated, it gives CAPAMRAPYNSPLHF.